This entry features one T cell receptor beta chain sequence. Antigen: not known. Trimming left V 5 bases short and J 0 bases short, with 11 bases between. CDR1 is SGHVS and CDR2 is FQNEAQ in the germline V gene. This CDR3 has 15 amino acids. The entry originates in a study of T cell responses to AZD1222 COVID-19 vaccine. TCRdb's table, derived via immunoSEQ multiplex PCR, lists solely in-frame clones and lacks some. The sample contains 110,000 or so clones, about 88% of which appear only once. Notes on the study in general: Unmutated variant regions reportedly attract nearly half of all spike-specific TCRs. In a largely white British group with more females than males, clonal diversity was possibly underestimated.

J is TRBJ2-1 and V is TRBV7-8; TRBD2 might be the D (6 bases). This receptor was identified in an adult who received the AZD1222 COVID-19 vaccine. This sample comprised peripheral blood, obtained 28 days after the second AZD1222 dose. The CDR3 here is CASSAGSSSYNEQFF. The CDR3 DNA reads TGTGCCAGCAGCGCGGGATCAAGCTCCTACAATGAGCAGTTCTTC.